The 8 T cell receptor beta chains listed next were all sequenced from one sample in a study of identical twins. TCRdb fed the 5' RACE reads into MiXCR, producing one record per CDR3 protein. The table has a few hundred thousand distinct CDR3 sequences, under 9.5% seen once; the top ten hold 2% to 2.5%. The same sample was also used in a study of yellow fever vaccine responses in identical twins.

Sequenced input: memory (CD45RO+) T cells sorted from blood. The receptor set was obtained from a woman under 30 in good health.

This clonotype was seen at least ten times. The rearrangement joins TRBV12-3 or TRBV12-4 to TRBJ2-7; 8 bases fit TRBD1. V lost 4 bases, J lost 6 bases, and 8 bases stayed unmatched. The CDR3 contains 14 residues. The CDR3 region is CASSSRQGMTEQYF. CDR3 coding DNA: TGTGCCAGCAGTTCGAGACAGGGGATGACCGAGCAGTACTTC.

In its sample, this clonotype was seen many times. The V gene is TRBV3-1, the J gene TRBJ2-1; TRBD2 agrees at 7 bases. The CDR3 consists of 13 residues. The V gene's germline CDR1 is LGHDT and CDR2 YNNKEL (reference sequence). V trimming: 7 bases; J trimming: 6 bases; junction bases outside the gene matches: 6. For the CDR3, the DNA is TGTGCCAGCAACGGGGGGAGCCGCAATGAGCAGTTCTTC. This codes for CASNGGSRNEQFF.

This clonotype was seen a handful of times. The chain has TRBV18 and TRBJ2-1; D is perhaps TRBD2 (5 bases). V was pared by 1 base and J by 0 bases, with 7 bases between. The length of the CDR3 is 15 residues. Per germline, CDR1 KGHSH and CDR2 LQKENI. The CDR3: CASSPRESSYNEQFF. In DNA, the CDR3 is TGTGCCAGCTCACCACGGGAGAGCTCCTACAATGAGCAGTTCTTC.

This clonotype was recorded at least ten times. This sequence joins TRBV12-5 and TRBJ2-3; 8 bases match TRBD1. V shed 4 bases and J 5 bases; nucleotides not matched to a gene: 8. The CDR3 spans 15 residues. CDR1 is LGHNT, CDR2 FRNRAP, per germline. As DNA, the CDR3 is TGTGCTAGTGGTTCCGGACAGGGTAATGTAGATACGCAGTATTTT. This translates into CASGSGQGNVDTQYF. The variable domain in full, with the rest retrieved from reference TRBV12-5 and TRBJ2-3, is DARVTQTPRHKVTEMGQEVTMRCQPILGHNTVFWYRQTMMQGLELLAYFRNRAPLDDSGMPKDRFSAEMPDATLATLKIQPSEPRDSAVYFCASGSGQGNVDTQYFGPGTRLTVL.

J is TRBJ2-2 and V is TRBV4-1; D may match TRBD1 or TRBD2 (5 bases each). The CDR3 covers 17 residues. Looked up from germline, CDR1 is MGHRA and CDR2 is YSYEKL. V was trimmed by 1 base and J by 0 bases, leaving 12 bases between them. CDR3 sequence: CASSQVRVGANTGELFF. Written as DNA, the CDR3 is TGCGCCAGCAGCCAAGTTCGGGTGGGGGCGAACACCGGGGAGCTGTTTTTT.

This clonotype showed up many times. The V and J genes are TRBV29-1 and TRBJ2-2; D perhaps matches TRBD1 (7 bases). With 6 bases removed from V and 2 bases from J, the gap between germline ends came to 16 bases. This CDR3 is built from 15 residues. Per the germline V gene, CDR1 is SQVTM and CDR2 is ANQGSEA. DNA of the CDR3: TGCAGCGTGACGGGCGGGACAGTCAACACCGGGGAGCTGTTTTTT. Translating gives CSVTGGTVNTGELFF.

The genes are TRBV19 and TRBJ1-2; 7 bases line up with TRBD1. The CDR3 contains 16 residues. Germline CDR1 LNHDA, CDR2 SQIVND (reference sequence). Losses at the gene ends were 6 bases for V and 0 bases for J; bases not matched to a gene: 10. CDR3 sequence: CASSRQGGPTNYGYTF. The CDR3 coding sequence is TGTGCCAGTAGCCGACAGGGAGGCCCTACTAACTATGGCTACACCTTC.

This clonotype showed up just a few times. The chain has TRBV27 and TRBJ2-5, with D possibly called TRBD1 or TRBD2 (6 bases each). This CDR3 contains 16 residues. V lost 4 bases to trimming and J lost 2 bases, with 17 bases between them. From germline, CDR1 is MNHEY and CDR2 SMNVEV (reference sequence). CDR3 residues: CASSYRGGGGQETQYF. The CDR3 bases are TGTGCCAGCAGTTATAGGGGTGGAGGGGGGCAAGAGACCCAGTACTTC.